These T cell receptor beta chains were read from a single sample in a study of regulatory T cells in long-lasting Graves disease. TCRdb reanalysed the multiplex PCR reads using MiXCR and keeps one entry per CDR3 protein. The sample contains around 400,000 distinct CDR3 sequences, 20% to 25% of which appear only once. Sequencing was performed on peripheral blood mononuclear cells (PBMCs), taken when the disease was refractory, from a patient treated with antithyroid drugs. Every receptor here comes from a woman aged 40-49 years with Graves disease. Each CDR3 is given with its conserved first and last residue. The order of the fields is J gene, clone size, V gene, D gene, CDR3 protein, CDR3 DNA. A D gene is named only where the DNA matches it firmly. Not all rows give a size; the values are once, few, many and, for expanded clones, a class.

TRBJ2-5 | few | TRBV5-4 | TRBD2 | CASSTGTSGPRRETQYF | TGTGCCAGCAGCACTGGGACTAGCGGACCGCGGAGAGAGACCCAGTACTTC
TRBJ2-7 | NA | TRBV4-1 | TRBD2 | CASSQEVTSGSYEQYF | TGCGCCAGCAGCCAGGAGGTGACTAGCGGCTCCTACGAGCAGTACTTC
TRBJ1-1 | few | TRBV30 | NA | CAWSATGPGAFF | TGTGCCTGGAGTGCCACAGGGCCAGGGGCTTTCTTT
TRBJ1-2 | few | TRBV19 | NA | CASSMQGFYGYTF | TGTGCCAGTAGTATGCAGGGGTTCTATGGCTACACCTTC
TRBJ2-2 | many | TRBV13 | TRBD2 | CASSSTSVGELFF | TGTGCCAGCAGCTCCACTAGCGTTGGGGAGCTGTTTTTT
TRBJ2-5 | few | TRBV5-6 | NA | CASSPKGSPRETQYF | TGTGCCAGCAGCCCCAAGGGGTCCCCTAGGGAGACCCAGTACTTC
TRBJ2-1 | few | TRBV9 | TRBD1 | CASNLGQAADEQFF | TGTGCCAGCAACCTGGGACAGGCCGCGGATGAGCAGTTCTTC
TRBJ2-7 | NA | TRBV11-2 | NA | CASSLLRQHYEQYF | TGTGCCAGCAGCTTATTGAGACAGCACTACGAGCAGTACTTC
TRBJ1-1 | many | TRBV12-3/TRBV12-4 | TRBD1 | CASSFATGLNTEAFF | TGTGCCAGCAGTTTCGCGACAGGGTTGAACACTGAAGCTTTCTTT
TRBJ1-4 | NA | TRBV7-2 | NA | CASSYRAPNEKLFF | TGTGCCAGCAGCTACCGGGCCCCTAATGAAAAACTGTTTTTT
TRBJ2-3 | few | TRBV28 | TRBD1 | CASGTGSDTQYF | TGTGCCAGCGGGACAGGGAGCGATACGCAGTATTTT
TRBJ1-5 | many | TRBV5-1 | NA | CASSLEGSNQPQHF | TGTGCCAGCAGTTTAGAGGGTAGCAATCAGCCCCAGCATTTT
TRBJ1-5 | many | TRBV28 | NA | CASSLKRGSGQPQHF | TGTGCCAGCAGTTTAAAGCGGGGGAGCGGCCAGCCCCAGCATTTT
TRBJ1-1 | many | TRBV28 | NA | CASRGYARLNTEAFF | TGTGCCAGCAGGGGTTACGCGCGGCTGAACACTGAAGCTTTCTTT
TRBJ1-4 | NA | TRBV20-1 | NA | CSAPPVRSEEKLFF | TGCAGTGCTCCTCCAGTCCGGTCGGAAGAAAAACTGTTTTTT
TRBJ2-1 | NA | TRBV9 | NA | CASSAEGREFHNEQFF | TGTGCCAGCAGCGCCGAAGGAAGGGAGTTCCACAATGAGCAGTTCTTC
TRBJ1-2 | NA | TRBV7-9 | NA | CASSLAIAGAYGYTF | TGTGCCAGCAGCTTAGCGATCGCAGGAGCCTATGGCTACACCTTC
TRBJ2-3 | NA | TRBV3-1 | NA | CASSQNSGTDTQYF | TGTGCCAGCAGCCAAAACAGTGGGACAGATACGCAGTATTTT
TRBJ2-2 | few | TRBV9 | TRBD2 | CASSAGTSEQSGELFF | TGTGCCAGCAGCGCCGGGACTAGCGAGCAGTCCGGGGAGCTGTTTTTT
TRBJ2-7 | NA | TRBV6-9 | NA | CASSYRQPWGEQYF | TGTGCCAGCAGTTACCGCCAGCCCTGGGGCGAGCAGTACTTC
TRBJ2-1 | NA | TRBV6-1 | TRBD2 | CASIEAGVRDEQFF | TGTGCCAGCATTGAAGCGGGAGTAAGGGATGAGCAGTTCTTC
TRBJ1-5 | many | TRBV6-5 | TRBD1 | CASSSLWQGERQPQHF | TGTGCCAGCAGTTCATTGTGGCAGGGGGAACGTCAGCCCCAGCATTTT
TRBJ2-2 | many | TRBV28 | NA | CASRPPGPPLGELFF | TGTGCCAGCAGACCACCTGGACCTCCCTTGGGGGAGCTGTTTTTT
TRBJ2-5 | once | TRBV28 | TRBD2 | CASSLPGTSGRETQYF | TGTGCCAGCAGCCTACCCGGGACTAGCGGGAGAGAGACCCAGTACTTC
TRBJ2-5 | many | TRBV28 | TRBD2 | CASSPGLAGLETQYF | TGTGCCAGCAGTCCGGGACTAGCGGGATTAGAGACCCAGTACTTC
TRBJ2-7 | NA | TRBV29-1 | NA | CSVTRGGEQYF | TGCAGCGTCACCAGGGGGGGGGAGCAGTACTTC
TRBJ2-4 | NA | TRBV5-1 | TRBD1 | CASSLGGGDIQYF | TGCGCCAGCAGCTTGGGAGGGGGCGACATTCAGTACTTC